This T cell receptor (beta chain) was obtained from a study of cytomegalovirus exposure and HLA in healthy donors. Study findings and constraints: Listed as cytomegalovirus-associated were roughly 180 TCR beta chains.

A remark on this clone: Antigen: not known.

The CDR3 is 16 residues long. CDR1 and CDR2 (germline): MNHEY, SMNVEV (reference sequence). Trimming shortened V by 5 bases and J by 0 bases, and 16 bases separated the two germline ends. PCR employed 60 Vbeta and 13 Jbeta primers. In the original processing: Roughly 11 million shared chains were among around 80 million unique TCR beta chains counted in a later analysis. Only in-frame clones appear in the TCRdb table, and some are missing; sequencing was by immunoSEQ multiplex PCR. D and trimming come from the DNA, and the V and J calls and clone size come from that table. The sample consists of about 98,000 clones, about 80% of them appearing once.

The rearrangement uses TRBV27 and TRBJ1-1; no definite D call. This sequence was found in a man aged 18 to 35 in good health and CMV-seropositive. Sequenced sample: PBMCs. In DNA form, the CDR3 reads TGTGCCAGCAGTCCACCTCGGCGAGGTCTGAACACTGAAGCTTTCTTT. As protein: CASSPPRRGLNTEAFF.